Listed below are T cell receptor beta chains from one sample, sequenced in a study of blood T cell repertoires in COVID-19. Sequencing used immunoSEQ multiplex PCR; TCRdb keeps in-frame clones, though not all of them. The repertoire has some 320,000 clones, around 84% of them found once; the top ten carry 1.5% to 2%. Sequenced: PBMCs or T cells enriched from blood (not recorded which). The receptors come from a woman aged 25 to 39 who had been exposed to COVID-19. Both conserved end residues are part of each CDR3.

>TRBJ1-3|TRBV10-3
CAISPRPQGQGGNTIYF
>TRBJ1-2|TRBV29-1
CSVEEAKTGIGNYGYTF
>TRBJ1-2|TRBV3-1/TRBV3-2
CASSQKGAYGYTF
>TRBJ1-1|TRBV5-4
CASSWGTGVNTEAFF
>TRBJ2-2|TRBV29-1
CSISGRANGELFF
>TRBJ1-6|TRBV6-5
CASSYPRDMHSPLHF
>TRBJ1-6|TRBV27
CASSSSRNNSPLHF
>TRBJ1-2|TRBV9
CASSEGTGRAYGYTF
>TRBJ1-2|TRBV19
CATRRQGGDYGYTF
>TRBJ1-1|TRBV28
CASSLIGHRSREPEAFF
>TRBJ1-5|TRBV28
CASSLGPRGLQPQHF
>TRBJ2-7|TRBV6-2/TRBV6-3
CASSLPSGDSYEQYF
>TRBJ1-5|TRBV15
CATSSRDRGAQPQHF
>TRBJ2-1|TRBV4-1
CASSQGVTSGSVNEQFF
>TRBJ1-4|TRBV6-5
CASSSTGSGEKLFF
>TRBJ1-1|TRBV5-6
CASSLVGGGRTEAFF
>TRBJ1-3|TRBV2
CASRLEAGGGNTIYF